This T cell receptor (beta chain) was recovered during a study of post-analysis software for immune sequencing data. Overall study findings and caveats: Comparison with controls showed significantly lower normalized Chao1 diversity in multiple sclerosis patients. Samples from a shared batch, those prepared together, strongly co-clustered by F measure. With TRBV5-6, TRBV5-1 and TRBV20-1 included, five TRBV segments were more frequent in patients than in controls.

Prepared TCR beta cDNA libraries contained unique molecular identifiers. The source material, 1 to 10 million T cells, gave rise to roughly 0.5 million cDNA molecules. TCRdb processed the PCR reads anew with MiXCR; each CDR3 protein has one entry. The table shows hundreds of thousands of distinct CDR3 sequences, with approximately 50% occurring only once. In regard to this clonotype: Its antigen remains unidentified. The junction departs from germline at one end; a sequencing error may be responsible.

The CDR3 runs to 16 residues. Germline V gene lookup returns CDR1 SGHRS and CDR2 YFSETQ. Sequencing input: blood. The rearrangement links TRBV5-1 to TRBJ2-5; no firm D call. The TCR was taken from a girl aged 5-17 years with multiple sclerosis. The CDR3 DNA follows: TGCGCCAGCAGCTTGGCCTCCGTGGTAGGCCAAGAGGCCCAGTACTTC. It yields the protein CASSLASVVGQEAQYF.